This TCR beta chain comes out of a study of Tregs in tolerant kidney transplant recipients. CDR1 MGHRA and CDR2 YSYEKL come from the germline V gene. Trimming shortened V by 3 bases and J by 6 bases, and 14 bases separated the two germline ends. The CDR3 runs to 15 residues. Remarks on this clone: Its antigen is unknown.

Findings and limits, study-wide: Biological reproducibility was not directly addressed, but technical replication error appeared minimal.

Some clones are missing from TCRdb's copy, which holds only in-frame ones; the method was immunoSEQ multiplex PCR. The sample lists about 94,000 clones; more than 85% were seen once. The genes are TRBV4-1 and TRBJ2-2, with D possibly matching TRBD2 (6 bases). The sample was CD4+ T cells from blood, taken before the transplant. The sequence was collected from a human donor who received a combined kidney and bone marrow transplant. CDR3 DNA sequence: TGCGCCAGCAGCCAGGCGGGACTCACGGCCGGGGAGCTGTTTTTT. It codes for CASSQAGLTAGELFF.